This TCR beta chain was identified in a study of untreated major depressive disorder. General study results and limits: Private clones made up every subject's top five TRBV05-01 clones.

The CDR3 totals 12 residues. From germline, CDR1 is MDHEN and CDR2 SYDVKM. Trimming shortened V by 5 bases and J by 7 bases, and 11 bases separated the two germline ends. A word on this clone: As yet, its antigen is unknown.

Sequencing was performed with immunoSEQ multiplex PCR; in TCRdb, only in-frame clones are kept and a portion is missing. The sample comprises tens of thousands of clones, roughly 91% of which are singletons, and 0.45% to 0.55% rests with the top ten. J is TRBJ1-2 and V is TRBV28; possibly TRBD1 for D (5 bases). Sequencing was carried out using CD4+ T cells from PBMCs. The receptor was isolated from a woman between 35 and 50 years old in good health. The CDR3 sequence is CASSENGAGYTF. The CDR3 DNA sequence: TGTGCCAGCAGTGAGAACGGGGCTGGCTACACCTTC.